What follows are 5 T cell receptor beta chains derived from one specimen sequenced in a study of blood T cell repertoires in COVID-19. The assay was immunoSEQ multiplex PCR, and TCRdb's table has in-frame clones only and misses some. Counted here are approximately 280,000 clones, about 91% occurring once; the ten biggest clones make up approximately 12%. Sequenced: peripheral blood. The receptors originated from a woman aged 55-75 years with acute or convalescent COVID-19.

Notes on this clone: The sample holds other DNA sequences that translate to the same CDR3. This chain joins TRBV9 and TRBJ2-5, with D possibly matching TRBD2 (7 bases). CDR1 SGDLS and CDR2 YYNGEE come from the germline V gene. The CDR3 runs 14 residues. Trimming left V 0 bases short and J 5 bases short, with 11 bases between. CDR3 coding DNA: TGTGCCAGCAGCGTAGGCAGGGGAGGGGAGACCCAGTACTTC. Translating it yields CASSVGRGGETQYF. Filled out from reference TRBV9 and TRBJ2-5, the complete variable domain reads DSGVTQTPKHLITATGQRVTLRCSPRSGDLSVYWYQQSLDQGLQFLIQYYNGEERAKGNILERFSAQQFPDLHSELNLSSLELGDSALYFCASSVGRGGETQYFGPGTRLLVL.

The chain has TRBV29-1 and TRBJ2-7, with D perhaps TRBD1 (6 bases). Germline CDR1 and CDR2: SQVTM and ANQGSEA. There are 13 residues in the CDR3. Trimming cost V 7 bases and J 2 bases, with 15 bases left between them. The CDR3 loop is CSAGPGQPYEQYF. CDR3 coding DNA: TGCAGCGCTGGGCCGGGACAACCCTACGAGCAGTACTTC.

The chain joins TRBV6-2 or TRBV6-3 to TRBJ1-2, with TRBD1 as a possible D gene (6 bases). The germline V and J ends were trimmed by 0 bases and 7 bases, with 12 bases remaining between them. This CDR3 has 14 amino acids. Germline V CDR1 and CDR2: MNHEY, SVGEGT. CDR3 region: CASSYSTTGGGYTF. The CDR3 DNA follows: TGTGCCAGCAGTTACTCGACGACAGGAGGTGGCTACACCTTC.

The genes are TRBV3-1 (or the pseudogene TRBV3-2) and TRBJ2-3; unclear D gene. Germline assignment: CDR1 LGHDT and CDR2 YNNKEL (reference sequence). This CDR3 is 13 amino acids long. V lost 0 bases to trimming and J lost 4 bases, with 5 bases between them. The DNA for the CDR3 is TGTGCCAGCAGCCAAGATCGGGCAGATACGCAGTATTTT. Protein: CASSQDRADTQYF.

The J gene is TRBJ1-1, the V gene TRBV7-8, with TRBD1 identical over 8 bases. This CDR3 is built from 13 residues. The J segment lost 5 bases and the V segment lost 6 bases, leaving 5 bases of the junction unmatched. The germline V gene has CDR1 SGHVS and CDR2 FQNEAQ. CDR3 protein: CASRPDRVTEAFF. DNA of the CDR3: TGTGCCAGCAGACCGGACAGGGTGACTGAAGCTTTCTTT.